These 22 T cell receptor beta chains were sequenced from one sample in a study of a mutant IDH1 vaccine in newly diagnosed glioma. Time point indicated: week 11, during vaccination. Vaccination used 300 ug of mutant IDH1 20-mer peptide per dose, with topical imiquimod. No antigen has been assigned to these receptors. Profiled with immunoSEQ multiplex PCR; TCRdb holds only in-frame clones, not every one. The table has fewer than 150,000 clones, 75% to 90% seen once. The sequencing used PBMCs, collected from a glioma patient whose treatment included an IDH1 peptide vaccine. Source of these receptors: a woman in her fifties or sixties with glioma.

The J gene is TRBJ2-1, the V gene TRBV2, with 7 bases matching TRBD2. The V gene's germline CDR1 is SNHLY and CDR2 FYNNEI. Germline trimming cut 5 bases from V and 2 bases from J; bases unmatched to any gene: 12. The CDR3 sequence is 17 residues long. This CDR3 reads CASSKQTTSAAYNEQFF. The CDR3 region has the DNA TGTGCCAGCAGTAAGCAGACAACTAGCGCTGCCTACAATGAGCAGTTCTTC.

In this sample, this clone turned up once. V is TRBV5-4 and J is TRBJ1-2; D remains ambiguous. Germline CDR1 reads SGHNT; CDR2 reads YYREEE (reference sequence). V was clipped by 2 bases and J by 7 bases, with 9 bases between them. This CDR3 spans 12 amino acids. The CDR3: CASSFRDIGYTF. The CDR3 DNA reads TGTGCCAGCAGCTTTAGGGATATTGGCTACACCTTC.

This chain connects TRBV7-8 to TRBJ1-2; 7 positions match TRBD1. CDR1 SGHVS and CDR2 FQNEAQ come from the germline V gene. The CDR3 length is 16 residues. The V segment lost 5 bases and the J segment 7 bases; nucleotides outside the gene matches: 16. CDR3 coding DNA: TGTGCCAGCAGCAACGACAGGGTTCTACGGAAGGGTGGCTACACCTTC. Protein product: CASSNDRVLRKGGYTF.

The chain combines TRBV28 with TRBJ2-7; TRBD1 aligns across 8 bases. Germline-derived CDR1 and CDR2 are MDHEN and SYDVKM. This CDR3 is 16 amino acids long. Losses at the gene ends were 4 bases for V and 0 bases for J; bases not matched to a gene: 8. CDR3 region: CASSSQGTGDSYEQYF. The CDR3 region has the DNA TGTGCCAGCAGTTCCCAGGGGACAGGTGACTCCTACGAGCAGTACTTC.

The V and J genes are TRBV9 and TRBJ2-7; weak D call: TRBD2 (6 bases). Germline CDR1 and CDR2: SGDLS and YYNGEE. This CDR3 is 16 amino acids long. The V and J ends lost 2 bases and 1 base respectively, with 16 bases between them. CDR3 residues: CASSVSPRAGSYEQYF. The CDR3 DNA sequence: TGTGCCAGCAGCGTTAGCCCGCGGGCGGGATCCTACGAGCAGTACTTC.

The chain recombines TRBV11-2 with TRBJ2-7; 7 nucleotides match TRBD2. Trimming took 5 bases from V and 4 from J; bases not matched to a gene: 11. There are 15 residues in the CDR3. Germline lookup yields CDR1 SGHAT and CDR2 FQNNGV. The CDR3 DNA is TGTGCCAGCAGCGCATCCCCTAGCGGCCTTTACGAGCAGTACTTC. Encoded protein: CASSASPSGLYEQYF.

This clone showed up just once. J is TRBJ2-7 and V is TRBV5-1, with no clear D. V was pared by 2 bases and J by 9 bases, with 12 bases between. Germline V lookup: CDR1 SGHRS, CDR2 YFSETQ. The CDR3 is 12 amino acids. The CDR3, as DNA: TGCGCCAGCAGCTTAAAGCCACCTATGCAGTACTTC. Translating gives CASSLKPPMQYF. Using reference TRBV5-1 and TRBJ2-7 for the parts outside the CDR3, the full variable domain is KAGVTQTPRYLIKTRGQQVTLSCSPISGHRSVSWYQQTPGQGLQFLFEYFSETQRNKGNFPGRFSGRQFSNSRSEMNVSTLELGDSALYLCASSLKPPMQYFGPGTRLTVT.

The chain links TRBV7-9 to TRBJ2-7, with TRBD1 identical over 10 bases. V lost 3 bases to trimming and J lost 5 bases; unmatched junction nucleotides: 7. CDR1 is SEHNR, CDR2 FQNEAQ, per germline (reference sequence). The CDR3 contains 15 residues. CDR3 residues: CASSLVGTGVHEQYF. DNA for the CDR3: TGTGCCAGCAGCTTGGTAGGGACAGGGGTCCACGAGCAGTACTTC.

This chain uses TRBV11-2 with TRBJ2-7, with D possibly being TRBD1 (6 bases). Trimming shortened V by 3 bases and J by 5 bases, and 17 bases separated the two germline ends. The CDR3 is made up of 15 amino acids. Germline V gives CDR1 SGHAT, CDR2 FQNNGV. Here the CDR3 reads CASSFRGWQDNEQYF. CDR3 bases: TGTGCCAGCAGCTTTAGGGGGTGGCAGGATAACGAGCAGTACTTC. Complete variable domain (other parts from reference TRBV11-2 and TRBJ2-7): EAGVAQSPRYKIIEKRQSVAFWCNPISGHATLYWYQQILGQGPKLLIQFQNNGVVDDSQLPKDRFSAERLKGVDSTLKIQPAKLEDSAVYLCASSFRGWQDNEQYFGPGTRLTVT.

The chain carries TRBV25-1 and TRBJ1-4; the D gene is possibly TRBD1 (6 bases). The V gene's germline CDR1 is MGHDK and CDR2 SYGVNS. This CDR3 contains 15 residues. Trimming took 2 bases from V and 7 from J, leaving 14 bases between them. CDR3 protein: CASSEGRGRLEKLFF. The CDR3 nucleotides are TGTGCCAGCAGTGAAGGGCGGGGGCGCCTTGAAAAACTGTTTTTT.

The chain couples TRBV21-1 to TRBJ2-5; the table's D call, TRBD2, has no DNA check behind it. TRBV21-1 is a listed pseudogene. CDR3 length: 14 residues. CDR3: CASRVGRYQETQYF. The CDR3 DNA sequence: TGTGCCAGCAGGGTCGGGAGGTACCAAGAGACCCAGTACTTC.

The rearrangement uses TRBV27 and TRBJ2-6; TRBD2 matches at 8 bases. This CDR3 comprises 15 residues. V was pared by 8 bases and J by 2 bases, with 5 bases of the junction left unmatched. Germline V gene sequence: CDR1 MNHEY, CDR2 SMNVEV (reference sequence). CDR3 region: CASRGGEAGANVLTF. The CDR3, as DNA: TGTGCCAGCCGGGGGGGGGAGGCTGGGGCCAACGTCCTGACTTTC. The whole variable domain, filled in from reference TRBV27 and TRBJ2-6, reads EAQVTQNPRYLITVTGKKLTVTCSQNMNHEYMSWYRQDPGLGLRQIYYSMNVEVTDKGDVPEGYKVSRKEKRNFPLILESPSPNQTSLYFCASRGGEAGANVLTFGAGSRLTVL.

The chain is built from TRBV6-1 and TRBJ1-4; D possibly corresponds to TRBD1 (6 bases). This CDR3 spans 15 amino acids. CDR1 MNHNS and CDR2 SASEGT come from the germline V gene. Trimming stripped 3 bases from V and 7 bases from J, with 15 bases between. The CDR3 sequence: CASSEKQGPREKLFF. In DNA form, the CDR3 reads TGTGCCAGCAGTGAGAAACAGGGTCCGCGTGAAAAACTGTTTTTT.

Written as DNA, the CDR3 is TGTGCCAGCTCGGGCCCGGGGAGGGAGACCCAGTACTTC. This gives the protein CASSGPGRETQYF. The chain uses TRBV19 and TRBJ2-5; a weak D match, TRBD2 (6 bases). The CDR3 sequence is 13 residues long. CDR1 LNHDA and CDR2 SQIVND come from the germline V gene (reference sequence). Trimming stripped 9 bases from V and 5 bases from J, with 16 bases between.

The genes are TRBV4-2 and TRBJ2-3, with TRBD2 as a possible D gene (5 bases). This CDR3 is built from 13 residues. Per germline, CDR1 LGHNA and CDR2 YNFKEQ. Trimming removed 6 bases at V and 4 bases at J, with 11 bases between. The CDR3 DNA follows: TGTGCCAGCAGACCAACTAGTTCAGATACGCAGTATTTT. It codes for CASRPTSSDTQYF.

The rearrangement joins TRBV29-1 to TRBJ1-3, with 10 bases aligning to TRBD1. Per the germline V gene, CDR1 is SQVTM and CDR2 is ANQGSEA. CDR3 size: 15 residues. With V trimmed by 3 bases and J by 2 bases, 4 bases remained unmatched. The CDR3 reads CSVDDGQGAGNTIYF. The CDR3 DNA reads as TGCAGCGTTGATGATGGACAGGGGGCTGGAAACACCATATATTTT.

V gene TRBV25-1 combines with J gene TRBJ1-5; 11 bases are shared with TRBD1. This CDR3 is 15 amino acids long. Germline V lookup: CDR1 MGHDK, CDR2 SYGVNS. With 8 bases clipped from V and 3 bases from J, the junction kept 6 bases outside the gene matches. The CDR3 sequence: CASEGTGGTNQPQHF. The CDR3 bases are TGTGCCAGCGAGGGGACAGGGGGAACCAATCAGCCCCAGCATTTT.

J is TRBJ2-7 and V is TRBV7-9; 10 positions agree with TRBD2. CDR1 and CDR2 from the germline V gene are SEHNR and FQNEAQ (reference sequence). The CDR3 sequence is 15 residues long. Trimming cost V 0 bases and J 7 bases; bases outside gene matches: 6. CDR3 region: CASSLASGRAREQYF. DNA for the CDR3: TGTGCCAGCAGCTTAGCGAGCGGGAGGGCGAGGGAGCAGTACTTC.

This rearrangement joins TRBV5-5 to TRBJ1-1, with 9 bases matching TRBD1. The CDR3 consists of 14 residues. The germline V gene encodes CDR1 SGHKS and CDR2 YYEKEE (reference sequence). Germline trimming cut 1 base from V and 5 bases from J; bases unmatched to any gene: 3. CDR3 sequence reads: CASSLRTGDTEAFF. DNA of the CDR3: TGTGCCAGCAGCTTGAGGACAGGGGATACTGAAGCTTTCTTT.

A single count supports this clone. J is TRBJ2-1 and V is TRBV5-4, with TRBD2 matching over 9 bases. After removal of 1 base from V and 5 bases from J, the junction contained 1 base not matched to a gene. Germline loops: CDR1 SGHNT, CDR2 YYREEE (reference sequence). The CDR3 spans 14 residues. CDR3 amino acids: CASSLTSGHNEQFF. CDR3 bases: TGTGCCAGCAGCTTGACTAGCGGGCACAATGAGCAGTTCTTC.

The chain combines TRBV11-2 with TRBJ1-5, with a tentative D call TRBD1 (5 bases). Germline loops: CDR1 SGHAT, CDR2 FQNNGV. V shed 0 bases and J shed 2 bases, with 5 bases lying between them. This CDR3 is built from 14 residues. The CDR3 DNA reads TGTGCCAGCAGCTTAGAGGGGGGCAATCAGCCCCAGCATTTT. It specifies CASSLEGGNQPQHF.

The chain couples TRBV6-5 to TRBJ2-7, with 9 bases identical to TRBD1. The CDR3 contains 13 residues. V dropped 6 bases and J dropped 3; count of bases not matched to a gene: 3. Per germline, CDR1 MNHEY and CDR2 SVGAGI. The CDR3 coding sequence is TGTGCCAGCAGAACGACAGGGGGCTACGAGCAGTACTTC. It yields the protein CASRTTGGYEQYF.